This T cell receptor (beta chain) is drawn from a study of Graves' ophthalmopathy and Graves' hyperthyroidism. Findings and caveats of the study: Most expanded clonotypes in thyroid above 0.001 frequency also showed up in blood.

The sample holds many counts of this clonotype. The antigen remains unidentified. Amplified material comprised TCR beta CDR3 regions derived from RNA transcripts. HTBI primers served in a first-round RT-PCR, which a second-round multiplex PCR followed. TCRdb re-called the multiplex PCR reads with MiXCR, one entry per CDR3 protein. Counted here are almost 40,000 distinct CDR3 sequences, roughly 50% occurring once; the ten biggest clones make up 26%. The diagnostic workup employed clinical symptoms, serum thyroxine, TRAb, thyroid ultrasound and orbital computed tomography. An approximately 10 ml volume of fresh peripheral blood provided the PBMCs. The origin of this receptor is an adult woman with stable Graves' hyperthyroidism. Material: peripheral blood.

The CDR3 reads CSARDPGQGTTEAFF. CDR3 sequence (DNA): TGCAGTGCTAGAGATCCGGGACAGGGGACCACTGAAGCTTTCTTT. The chain joins TRBV20-1 to TRBJ1-1; 10 nucleotides align to TRBD1. Trimming at V came to 0 bases and at J to 4 bases, leaving 5 bases not matched to a gene. Germline V gene sequence: CDR1 DFQATT, CDR2 SNEGSKA (reference sequence). This CDR3 region has 15 residues.